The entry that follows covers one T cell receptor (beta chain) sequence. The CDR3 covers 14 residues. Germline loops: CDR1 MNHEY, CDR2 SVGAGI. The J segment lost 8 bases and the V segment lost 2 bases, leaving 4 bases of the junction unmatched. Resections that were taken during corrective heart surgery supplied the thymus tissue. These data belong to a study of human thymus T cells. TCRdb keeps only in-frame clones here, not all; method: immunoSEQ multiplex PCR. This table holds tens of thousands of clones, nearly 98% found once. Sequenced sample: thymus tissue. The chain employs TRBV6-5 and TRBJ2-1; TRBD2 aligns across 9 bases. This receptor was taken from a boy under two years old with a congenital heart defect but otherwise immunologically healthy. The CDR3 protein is CASSYGAGGDEQFF. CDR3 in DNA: TGTGCCAGCAGTTACGGGGCGGGAGGGGATGAGCAGTTCTTC.